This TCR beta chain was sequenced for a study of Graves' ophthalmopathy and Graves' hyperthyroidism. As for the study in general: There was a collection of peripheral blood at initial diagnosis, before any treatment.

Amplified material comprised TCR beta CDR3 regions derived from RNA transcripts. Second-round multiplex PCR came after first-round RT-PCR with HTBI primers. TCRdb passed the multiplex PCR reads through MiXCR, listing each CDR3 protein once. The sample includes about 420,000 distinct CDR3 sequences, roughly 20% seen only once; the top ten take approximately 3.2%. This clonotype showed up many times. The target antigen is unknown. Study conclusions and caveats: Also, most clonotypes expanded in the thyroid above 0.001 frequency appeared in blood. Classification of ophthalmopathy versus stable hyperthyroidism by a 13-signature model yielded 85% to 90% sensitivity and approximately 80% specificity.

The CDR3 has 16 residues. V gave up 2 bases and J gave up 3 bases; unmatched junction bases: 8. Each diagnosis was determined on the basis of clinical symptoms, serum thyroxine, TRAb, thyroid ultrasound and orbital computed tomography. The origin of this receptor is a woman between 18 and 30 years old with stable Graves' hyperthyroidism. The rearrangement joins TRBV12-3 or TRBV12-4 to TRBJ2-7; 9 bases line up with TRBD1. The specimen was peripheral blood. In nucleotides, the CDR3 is TGTGCCAGCAGTTTATACCCGGGACAGGGAATCTACGAGCAGTACTTC. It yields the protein CASSLYPGQGIYEQYF.